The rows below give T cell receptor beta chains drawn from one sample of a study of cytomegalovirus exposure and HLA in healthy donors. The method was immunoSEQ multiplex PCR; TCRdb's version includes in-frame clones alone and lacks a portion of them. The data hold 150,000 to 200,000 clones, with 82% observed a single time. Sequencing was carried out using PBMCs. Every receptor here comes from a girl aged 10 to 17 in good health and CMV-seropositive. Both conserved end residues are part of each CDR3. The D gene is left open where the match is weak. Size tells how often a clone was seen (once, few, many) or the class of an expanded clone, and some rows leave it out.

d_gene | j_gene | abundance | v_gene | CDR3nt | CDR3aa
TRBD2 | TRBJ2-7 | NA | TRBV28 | TGTGCCAGCAGTTTGGGAGGGAGGGTTAGCGGTCGGCCTTACAGCTCCTACGAGCAGTACTTC | CASSLGGRVSGRPYSSYEQYF
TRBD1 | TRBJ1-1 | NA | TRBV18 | TGTGCCAGCTCACGGACAGGTATGAACACTGAAGCTTTCTTT | CASSRTGMNTEAFF
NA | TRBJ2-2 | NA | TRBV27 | TGTGCCAGCAGTTTATTCGCCGGGGAGCTGTTTTTT | CASSLFAGELFF
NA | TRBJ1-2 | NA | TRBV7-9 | TGTGCCAGCAGCCTCAGGGGCTATGGCTACACCTTC | CASSLRGYGYTF
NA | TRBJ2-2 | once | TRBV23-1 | TGCGCCAGCAGGCGGGACAGTTCGAACACCGGGGAGCTGTTTTTT | CASRRDSSNTGELFF
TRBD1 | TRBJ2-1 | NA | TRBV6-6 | TGTGCCAGCAGTACCCCACAGGGGGTCTACAATGAGCAGTTCTTC | CASSTPQGVYNEQFF
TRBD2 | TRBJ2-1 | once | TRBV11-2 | TGTGCCAGCAGCTCCTTAGCGGGGAGGATCAATGAGCAGTTCTTC | CASSSLAGRINEQFF
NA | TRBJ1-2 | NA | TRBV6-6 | TGTGCCAGCAGTTACAGGTCAGGCCCCTACACCTTC | CASSYRSGPYTF
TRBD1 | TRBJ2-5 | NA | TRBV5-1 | TGCGCCAGCAGCAAAGGACAGGCACAAGAGACCCAGTACTTC | CASSKGQAQETQYF
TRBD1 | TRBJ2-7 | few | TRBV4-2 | TGTGCCAGCAGCGGGACAGGGGCCGTCTCCTACGAGCAGTACTTC | CASSGTGAVSYEQYF
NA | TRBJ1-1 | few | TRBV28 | TGTGCCAGCACCCTTCGGACTGAAGCTTTCTTT | CASTLRTEAFF
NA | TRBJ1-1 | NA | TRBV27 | TGTGCCAGCAGCCGGATCCCAGGGGAAGCTTTCTTT | CASSRIPGEAFF
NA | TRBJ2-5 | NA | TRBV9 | TGTGCCAGCAGCCAATCTCCCTATGCGGGGTCGGCGGAGACCCAGTACTTC | CASSQSPYAGSAETQYF
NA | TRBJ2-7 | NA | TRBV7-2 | TGTGCCAGCAGCTTTGCGCGGGGTACTCAGTACGAGCAGTACTTC | CASSFARGTQYEQYF
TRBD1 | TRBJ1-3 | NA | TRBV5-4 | TGTGCCAGCAGCTCGGGAGGGGACAGGGCTTGGAACGCCATATATTTT | CASSSGGDRAWNAIYF
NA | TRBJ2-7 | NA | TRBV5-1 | TGCGCCAGCAGCCCCCCGCGGTTCCACGAGCAGTACTTC | CASSPPRFHEQYF
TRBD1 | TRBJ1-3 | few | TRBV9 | TGTGCCAGCAGCGTTCGGGACAGCCGAAACACCATATATTTT | CASSVRDSRNTIYF
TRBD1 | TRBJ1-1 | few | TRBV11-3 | TGTGCCAGCAGCTGGGACAGGGGCACTGAAGCTTTCTTT | CASSWDRGTEAFF
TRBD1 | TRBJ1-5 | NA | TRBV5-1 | TGCGCCAGCAGCTTGGATCCGGGGCCCCAGACAGGGACCCAGCATTTT | CASSLDPGPQTGTQHF
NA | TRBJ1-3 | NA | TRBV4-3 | TGCGCCAGCAGCCAAGATCGCTCTGGAAACACCATATATTTT | CASSQDRSGNTIYF
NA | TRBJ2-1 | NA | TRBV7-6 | TGTGCCAGCAGCTTAGCGCAGGGGCTCTCAGGGGATGAGCAGTTCTTC | CASSLAQGLSGDEQFF
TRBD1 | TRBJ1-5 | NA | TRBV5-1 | TGCGCCAGCAGCCCTCAGACAGGGGCCGGTCAGCCCCAGCATTTT | CASSPQTGAGQPQHF
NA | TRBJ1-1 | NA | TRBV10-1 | TGCGCCAGCAGTGAGTTGAGCCGTATAAGCACTGAAGCTTTCTTT | CASSELSRISTEAFF
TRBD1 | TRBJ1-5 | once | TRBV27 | TGTGCCAGCAGTCCGGACAGGGGCGGTCAGCCCCAGCATTTT | CASSPDRGGQPQHF
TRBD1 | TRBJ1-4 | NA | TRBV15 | TGTGCCACCAACAACAGGGGGCAAAGGAGACTGTTTTTT | CATNNRGQRRLFF
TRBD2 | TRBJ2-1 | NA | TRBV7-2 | TGTGCCAGCGGCCAACCCGGAGCGGGGGGTCCGGATGAGCAGTTCTTC | CASGQPGAGGPDEQFF
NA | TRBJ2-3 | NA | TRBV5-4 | TGTGCCAGCCGATTGGGAGACAAGCAGTATTTT | CASRLGDKQYF
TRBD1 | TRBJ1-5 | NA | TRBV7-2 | TGTGCCAGCAGCCCCGGGACAGGGAGGTTGAGCAATCAGCCCCAGCATTTT | CASSPGTGRLSNQPQHF
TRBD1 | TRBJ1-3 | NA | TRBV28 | TGTGCCAGCAGTTTATTGGGACAGGGACGGCTCTCTGGAAACACCATATATTTT | CASSLLGQGRLSGNTIYF
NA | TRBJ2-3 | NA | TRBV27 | TGTGCCAGCAGTTACGAGGGAGGAGTCCCAGATACGCAGTATTTT | CASSYEGGVPDTQYF
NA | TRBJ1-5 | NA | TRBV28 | TGTGCCAGCACCCCGGGCGGGGGCGGCAGTCAGCCCCAGCATTTT | CASTPGGGGSQPQHF
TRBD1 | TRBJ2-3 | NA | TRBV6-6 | TGTGCCAGCAATGGTTTAAGGGGGCGCACAGATACGCAGTATTTT | CASNGLRGRTDTQYF
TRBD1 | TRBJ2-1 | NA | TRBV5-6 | TGTGCCAGCAGCTCGGACAGGGGCATATACAATGAGCAGTTCTTC | CASSSDRGIYNEQFF
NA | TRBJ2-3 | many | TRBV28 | TGTGCCAGCAGTTTCGGGGACAACACAGATACGCAGTATTTT | CASSFGDNTDTQYF
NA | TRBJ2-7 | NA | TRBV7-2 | TGTGCCAGCAGCTTCGGGCGGGGAACCTACGAGCAGTACTTC | CASSFGRGTYEQYF
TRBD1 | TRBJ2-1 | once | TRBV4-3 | TGCGCCAGCAGCCAAGATACAGGGGTTGGTTGGAATGAGCAGTTCTTC | CASSQDTGVGWNEQFF
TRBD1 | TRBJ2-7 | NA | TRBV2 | TGTGCCAGCGGGGGACAGCCCACCTACGAGCAGTACTTC | CASGGQPTYEQYF
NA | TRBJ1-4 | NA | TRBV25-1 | TGTGCCAGCAGTGAATTGGGCGAAAAACTGTTTTTT | CASSELGEKLFF
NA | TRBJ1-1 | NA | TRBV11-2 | TGTGCCAGCAGCTTAGTCGGTAACACTGAAGCTTTCTTT | CASSLVGNTEAFF
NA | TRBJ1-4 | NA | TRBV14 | TGTGCCAGCAGCCAGCGTGGAGTCCACCCCGAAAAACTGTTTTTT | CASSQRGVHPEKLFF
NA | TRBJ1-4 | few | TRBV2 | TGTGCCAGCAGTGATCTGGGGAGGACAACTAATGAAAAACTGTTTTTT | CASSDLGRTTNEKLFF
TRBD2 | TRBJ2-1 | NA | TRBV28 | TGTGCCAGCAGTTGGGGCGGGAGGCCTTACAATGAGCAGTTCTTC | CASSWGGRPYNEQFF
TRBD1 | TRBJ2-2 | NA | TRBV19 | TGTGCCAGTAGTATTCCGTCAGGGGGAACGGGCGGGGAGCTGTTTTTT | CASSIPSGGTGGELFF
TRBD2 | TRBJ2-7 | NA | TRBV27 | TGTGCCAGCAGTCCTGAGGGACTAGCGGGAGGACGGTCCTACGAGCAGTACTTC | CASSPEGLAGGRSYEQYF
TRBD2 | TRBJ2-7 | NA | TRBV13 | TGTGCCAGCAGCCCAAAGGCTAGCGGGGGGGTTAGGTACGAGCAGTACTTC | CASSPKASGGVRYEQYF
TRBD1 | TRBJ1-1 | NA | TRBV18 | TGTGCCAGCTCACCAGGACAGGGACAAGCTTTCTTT | CASSPGQGQAFF
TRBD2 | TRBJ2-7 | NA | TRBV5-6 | TGTGCCAGCAGCTTGGGGCTAGCGGTACTCTCCTACGAGCAGTACTTC | CASSLGLAVLSYEQYF
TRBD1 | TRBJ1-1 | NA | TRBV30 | TGTGCCTGCCGACAGGGGTGGGACACTGAAGCTTTCTTT | CACRQGWDTEAFF
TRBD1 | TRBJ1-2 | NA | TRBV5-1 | TGCGCCAGCAGCTTAGTAGGGGGCAGCTATGGCTACACCTTC | CASSLVGGSYGYTF
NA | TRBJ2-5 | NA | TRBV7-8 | TGTGCCAGCAGCTGGAGCGGCGAGACCCAGTACTTC | CASSWSGETQYF
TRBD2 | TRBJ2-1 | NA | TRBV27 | TGTGCCAGCAGTTTTGGGCGGGGGGGCTTCTACAATGAGCAGTTCTTC | CASSFGRGGFYNEQFF
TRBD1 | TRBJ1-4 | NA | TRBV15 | TGTGCCACCAGCAGAGAGAGGGGGCGAAATGAAAAACTGTTTTTT | CATSRERGRNEKLFF
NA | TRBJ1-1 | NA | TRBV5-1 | TGCGCCAGCAGCTCCCGGAGGGCGGACACTGAAGCTTTCTTT | CASSSRRADTEAFF
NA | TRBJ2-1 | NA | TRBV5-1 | TGCGCCAGCAGCTTCCTTGAGGACTCCAGACCCCATGAGCAGTTCTTC | CASSFLEDSRPHEQFF
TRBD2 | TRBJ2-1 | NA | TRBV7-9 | TGTGCCAGCAGCTTAGGCGGACTAGCGGGCTACAATGAGCAGTTCTTC | CASSLGGLAGYNEQFF
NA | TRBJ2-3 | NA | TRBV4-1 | TGCGCCAGCAGCCAAGATGCGTTCACAGATACGCAGTATTTT | CASSQDAFTDTQYF
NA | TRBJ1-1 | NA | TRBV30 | TGTGCCTGGATGAGTAGGGGCGACACTGAAGCTTTCTTT | CAWMSRGDTEAFF